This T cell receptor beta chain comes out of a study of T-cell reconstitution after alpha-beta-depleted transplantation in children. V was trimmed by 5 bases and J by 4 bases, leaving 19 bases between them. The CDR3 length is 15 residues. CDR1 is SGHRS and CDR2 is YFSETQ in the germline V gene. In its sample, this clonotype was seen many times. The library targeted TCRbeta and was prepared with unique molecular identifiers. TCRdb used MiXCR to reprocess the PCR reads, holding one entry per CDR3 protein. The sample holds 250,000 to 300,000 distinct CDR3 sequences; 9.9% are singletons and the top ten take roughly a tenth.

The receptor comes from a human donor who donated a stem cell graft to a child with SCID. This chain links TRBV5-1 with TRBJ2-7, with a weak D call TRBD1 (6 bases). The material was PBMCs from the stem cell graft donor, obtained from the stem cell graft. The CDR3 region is CASRELTGQVYEQYF. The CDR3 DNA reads TGCGCCAGCAGGGAACTAACGGGACAAGTATACGAGCAGTACTTC.